This T cell receptor (beta chain) was sequenced during a study of metastatic and nonmetastatic thyroid tumors. The wider study: Repertoire comparisons spanned blood and tumor or nodule tissue from malignant and benign thyroid patients. Study results and caveats: Significantly greater TCR beta diversity was reportedly found in malignant thyroid tumors than in benign nodules (in blood and tumor).

In the authors' workflow: Built for papillary thyroid cancer, a distant-metastasis classifier drew on CDR3 differences across clinicopathological groups. MiXCR re-clonotyped the PCR reads for TCRdb. V and J calls and clone size were set by TCRdb, not the authors. Here the sample spans about 15,000 clones, around 32% being singletons. No treatment of any kind had been given to any patient before thyroid surgery. Per germline, CDR1 LGHDT and CDR2 YNNKEL (reference sequence). Trimming cost V 2 bases and J 13 bases, with 15 bases left between them. This CDR3 is built from 12 residues. A remark on this clone: Its antigen is not identified.

The sequenced sample consisted of tumor tissue. The rearrangement joins TRBV3-1 to TRBJ2-7; D call uncertain. The receptor was isolated from a male donor with papillary thyroid cancer or a benign thyroid nodule (not recorded which). Some clones in this sample may be carry-over from other donors' samples. The CDR3 sequence is CASSQPDGYRYF. CDR3 in DNA: TGTGCCAGCAGCCAACCAGATGGGTACAGATACTTC.